Here is one T cell receptor (beta chain) with its context. Its antigen remains unidentified. Primers included in the PCR were 60 Vbeta and 13 Jbeta primers. Generated by immunoSEQ multiplex PCR, the TCRdb table keeps only in-frame clones and is missing some. The sample shows around 70,000 clones, 70% to 85% of them seen only once. These data belong to a study of cytomegalovirus exposure and HLA in healthy donors. For this donor, CMV serostatus was not recorded. Trimming at V came to 5 bases and at J to 3 bases, leaving 8 bases not matched to a gene. CDR1 and CDR2 from the germline V gene are SEHNR and FQNEAQ (reference sequence). CDR3 length: 16 residues. Whole-study findings and limits: Earlier findings revealed that most TCR beta V segments proved productive either about 87% or about 30% of the time. Several of the most significant clusters appeared, in a later analysis, to be linked to common viral pathogens. In a later analysis, compared with equally common non-associated chains, HLA-associated beta chains were more expanded.

The sequence was obtained from a human donor in good health. V is TRBV7-9 and J is TRBJ1-3; 9 bases map to TRBD1. The sample was PBMCs. The CDR3 spells CASSTVQGAGGNTIYF. The CDR3 DNA reads as TGTGCCAGCAGCACAGTACAGGGGGCGGGTGGAAACACCATATATTTT.